Below, one T cell receptor beta chain is given with its context. This sample stems from a study of T cell responses to AZD1222 COVID-19 vaccine. Germline CDR1 and CDR2: SGHRS and YFSETQ. The CDR3 extends over 15 amino acids. The germline V and J ends were trimmed by 4 bases and 0 bases, with 12 bases remaining between them. It was second doses at about 4 or about 12 weeks that were pooled. Libraries were prepared by immunoSEQ multiplex PCR; TCRdb keeps only in-frame clonotypes and omits some of them. The table records tens of thousands of clones, approximately 86% of them present only once. The input for sequencing was peripheral blood, taken 28 days after the second AZD1222 dose. The receptor was isolated from an adult who received the AZD1222 COVID-19 vaccine. The chain is built from TRBV5-1 and TRBJ2-3; a weak D match, TRBD1 (5 bases). CDR3 bases: TGCGCCAGCAGCCAGACAGAGACTAGCACAGATACGCAGTATTTT. Protein: CASSQTETSTDTQYF.